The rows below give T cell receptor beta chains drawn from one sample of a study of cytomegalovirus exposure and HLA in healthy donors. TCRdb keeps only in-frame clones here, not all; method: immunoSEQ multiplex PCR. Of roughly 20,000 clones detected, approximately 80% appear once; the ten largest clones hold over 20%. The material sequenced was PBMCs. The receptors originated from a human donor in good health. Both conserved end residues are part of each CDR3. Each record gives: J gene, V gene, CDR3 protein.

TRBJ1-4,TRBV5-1,CASSQDREGEKLFF
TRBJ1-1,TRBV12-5,CASGFLPGQGRASEAFF
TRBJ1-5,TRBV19,CASLRGQGVEPQHF
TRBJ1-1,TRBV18,CASSRQGNTEAFF
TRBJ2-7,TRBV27,CASSYAGTGAGEQYF
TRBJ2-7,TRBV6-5,CASRHRVGSSDEQYF
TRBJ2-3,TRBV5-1,CASSKGQPTDTQYF
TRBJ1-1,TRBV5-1,CASSYRGQNTEAFF
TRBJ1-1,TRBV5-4,CASSLVGVETEAFF
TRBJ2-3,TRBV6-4,CASSDSSSGVDTQYF
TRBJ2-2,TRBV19,CASNPGPSTGELFF
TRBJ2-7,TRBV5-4,CASSLGLGAEQYF
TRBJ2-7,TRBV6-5,CASSLERGGSYEQYF
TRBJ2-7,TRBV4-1,CASAVLDSLQTYEQYF
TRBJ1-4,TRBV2,CASLTGLMANEKLFF
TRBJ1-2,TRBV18,CASSPDRGPRRGYTF
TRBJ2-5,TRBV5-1,CASSGGQALGTQYF
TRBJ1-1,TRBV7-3,CASSLDRNTEAFF
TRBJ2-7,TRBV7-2,CASSLATGYEQYF
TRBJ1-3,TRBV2,CASSLFSGNTIYF
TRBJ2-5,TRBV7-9,CASSSVQETQYF
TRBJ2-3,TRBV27,CASSSRPGSISTDTQYF
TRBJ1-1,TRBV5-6,CASSLQGWDTEAFF
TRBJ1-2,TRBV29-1,CSVGKRANYGYTF
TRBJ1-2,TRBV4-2,CASSQDRVDYGYTF
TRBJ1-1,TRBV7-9,CASSPRDRETPEAFF
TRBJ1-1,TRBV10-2,CASSVGGGRNTEAFF
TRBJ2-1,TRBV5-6,CASSVGLAGGKHNEQFF
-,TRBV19,CASSITGGRTYEQYF
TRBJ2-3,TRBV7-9,CASSLLADTQYF
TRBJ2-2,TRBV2,CASSEAGPGELFF
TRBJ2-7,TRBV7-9,CASSLSRDSSYEQYF
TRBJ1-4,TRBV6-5,CASSYFPNEKLFF
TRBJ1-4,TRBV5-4,CASTNRGTNEKLFF
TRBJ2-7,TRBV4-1,CASSPGQGKRVLYEQYF
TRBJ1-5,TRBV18,CASSHRGQPQHF
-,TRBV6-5,CASRAGTGAHEQYF
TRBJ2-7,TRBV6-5,CASAEGQLSYEQYF
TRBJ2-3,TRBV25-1,CASMGTSGTDTQYF
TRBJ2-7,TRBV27,CASRGQENPYEQYF
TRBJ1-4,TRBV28,CASSLREKLFF
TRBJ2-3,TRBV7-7,CASSPHGTGGANTQYF
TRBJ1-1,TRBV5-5,CASRWDLNTEAFF
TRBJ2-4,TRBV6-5,CASSKAWEAKNIQYF
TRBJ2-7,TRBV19,CASSADRSPLVEQYF
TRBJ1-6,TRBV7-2,CASSPLRATGRNSPLHF
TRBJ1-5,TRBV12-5,CASGLESNQPQHF
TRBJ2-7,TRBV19,CASSRDRGSYEQYF
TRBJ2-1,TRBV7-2,CASSLEAARASAPQFF
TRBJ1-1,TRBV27,CASKGATGPISRAGAEAFF
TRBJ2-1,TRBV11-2,CASSLTSGGLNEQFF
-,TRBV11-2,CASSLVYEQYF
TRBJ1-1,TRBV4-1,CASRTHERDIYTEAFF
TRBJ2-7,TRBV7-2,CASSLYRGQYEQYF